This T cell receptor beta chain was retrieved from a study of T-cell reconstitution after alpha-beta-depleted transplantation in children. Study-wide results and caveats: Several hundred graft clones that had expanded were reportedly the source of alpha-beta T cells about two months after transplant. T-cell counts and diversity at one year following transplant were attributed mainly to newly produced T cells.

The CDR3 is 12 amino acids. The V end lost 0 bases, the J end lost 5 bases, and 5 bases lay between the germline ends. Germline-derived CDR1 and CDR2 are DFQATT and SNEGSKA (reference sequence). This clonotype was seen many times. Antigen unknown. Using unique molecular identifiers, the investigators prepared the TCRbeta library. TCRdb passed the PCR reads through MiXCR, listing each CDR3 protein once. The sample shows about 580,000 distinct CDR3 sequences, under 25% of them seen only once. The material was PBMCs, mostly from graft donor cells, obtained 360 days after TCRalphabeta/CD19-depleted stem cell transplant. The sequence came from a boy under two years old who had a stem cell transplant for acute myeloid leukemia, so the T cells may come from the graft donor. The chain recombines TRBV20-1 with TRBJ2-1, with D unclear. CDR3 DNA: TGCAGTGCTAGAGACTACCACAATGAGCAGTTCTTC. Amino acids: CSARDYHNEQFF.